These T cell receptor beta chains were read from a single sample in a study of blood T cell repertoires in COVID-19. Sequenced by immunoSEQ multiplex PCR; TCRdb stores in-frame clones only, minus some. The sample has some 130,000 clones, around 81% seen once. The source material was peripheral blood. Every receptor here comes from a woman aged 60-75 years with active or convalescent COVID-19. Each CDR3 is given with its conserved first and last residue. The order of the fields is clone size, J gene, V gene, D gene, CDR3 protein, CDR3 DNA. The D gene is left open where the match is weak. The listing skips clone size in some rows; elsewhere it reads once, few, many or a size class.

>-|TRBJ1-1|TRBV5-1|TRBD1
CANCTGGRKGLMNTEAFF
TGCGCCAACTGCACAGGGGGGCGAAAGGGTCTTATGAACACTGAAGCTTTCTTT
>-|TRBJ2-2|TRBV6-5|TRBD2
CATQERGGDTGELFF
TGTGCCACCCAGGAGCGGGGGGGGGACACCGGGGAGCTGTTTTTT
>-|TRBJ2-1|TRBV19|-
CASKIGVAAYYNEQFF
TGTGCCAGTAAGATCGGGGTAGCGGCCTACTACAATGAGCAGTTCTTC
>few|TRBJ1-2|TRBV2|-
CASSSGAVNADYGYTF
TGTGCCAGCAGTTCCGGTGCGGTTAACGCCGACTATGGCTACACCTTC
>-|TRBJ2-3|TRBV7-9|TRBD1
CASSVDRGLTDTQYF
TGTGCCAGCAGCGTGGACAGGGGCCTCACAGATACGCAGTATTTT
>-|TRBJ2-7|TRBV21-1|-
CASRRQNPSGAYEQYF
TGTGCCAGTAGACGACAGAATCCTAGCGGGGCCTACGAGCAGTACTTC
>-|TRBJ1-1|TRBV5-1|-
CASRAGTLNTEAFF
TGCGCCAGCAGGGCCGGGACACTGAACACTGAAGCTTTCTTT
>-|TRBJ2-5|TRBV10-3|TRBD2
CAISEGAAGGYQETQYF
TGTGCCATCAGTGAGGGCGCAGCGGGGGGTTACCAAGAGACCCAGTACTTC
>-|TRBJ1-5|TRBV11-2|-
CASSLELSDQPQHF
TGTGCCAGCAGCTTAGAACTGTCTGATCAGCCCCAGCATTTT
>-|TRBJ2-2|TRBV28|-
CASSLGSTGTGELFF
TGTGCCAGCAGCTTGGGTTCGACGGGCACCGGGGAGCTGTTTTTT
>-|TRBJ2-3|TRBV6-5|TRBD2
CASRRLASSTDTQYF
TGTGCCAGCAGGAGACTAGCGTCTAGCACAGATACGCAGTATTTT
>-|TRBJ2-7|TRBV7-9|TRBD1
CASSLGAGTGLLEQYF
TGTGCCAGCAGCTTAGGGGCCGGGACAGGCCTTCTCGAGCAGTACTTC
>-|TRBJ1-2|TRBV24-1|-
CATSDGGTSANYGYTF
TGTGCCACCAGTGATGGGGGGACCTCGGCTAACTATGGCTACACCTTC
>-|TRBJ2-3|TRBV27|-
CASRFRTANTQYF
TGTGCCAGCAGATTCAGGACTGCAAATACGCAGTATTTT
>-|TRBJ1-1|TRBV27|TRBD1
CASSTGRDRGTEAFF
TGTGCCAGCAGTACCGGGCGGGACAGGGGAACTGAAGCTTTCTTT